This T cell receptor beta chain emerged from a study of PD-1 blockade in classical Hodgkin lymphoma. The CDR3 is 13 residues long. Germline CDR1 SGHAT, CDR2 FQDESV (reference sequence). V lost 8 bases and J lost 10, with 15 bases in between. The time point is: cycle 4 day 1 (C4D1), after 5 to 7 weeks of nivolumab. Each and every patient relapsed after autologous stem cell transplantation, and patients got differing brentuximab vedotin exposure. Generated by immunoSEQ multiplex PCR, the TCRdb table keeps only in-frame clones and is missing some. The table has about 41,000 clones, roughly 69% seen once. This clone came up a few times.

Sequencing used peripheral blood mononuclear cells (PBMCs), obtained before the fourth cycle of nivolumab. This TCR was recovered from a human donor with classical Hodgkin lymphoma. This sequence joins TRBV11-1 and TRBJ1-6, with D possibly TRBD1 on 5 matching bases. CDR3 sequence: CASAYLSGSPLHF. DNA for the CDR3: TGTGCCAGCGCATACCTCTCAGGGTCACCCCTCCACTTT.